Shown below are 5 T cell receptor beta chains from a single sample sequenced in a study of blood T cells in healthy people across ages. A J-beta primer mix and a sample-barcoded 5' primer were used in a second PCR of about 7 to 12 cycles. Each CDR3 protein is one row after TCRdb ran MiXCR on the 5' RACE reads. Among more than 1.4 million distinct CDR3 sequences listed, approximately 38% were seen once. Input material: blood. The receptors come from a woman between 18 and 29 years old in good health.

The J gene is TRBJ2-1, the V gene TRBV4-1; TRBD2 matches 8 bases. The J call may be incorrect, as the DNA end agrees better with TRBJ2-7. The CDR3 has 17 residues. CDR1 is MGHRA, CDR2 YSYEKL, per germline. DNA for the CDR3: TGCGCCAGCAGCCAAGGCTTGCTAGCGGGTCCGTACAATGAGCAGTACTTC. It translates to CASSQGLLAGPYNEQYF.

This clonotype was counted many times. The chain couples TRBV3-1 to TRBJ2-7; D is unclear. Trimming shortened V by 0 bases and J by 4 bases, and 7 bases separated the two germline ends. The CDR3 extends over 13 amino acids. Looked up from germline, CDR1 is LGHDT and CDR2 is YNNKEL (reference sequence). The CDR3 loop is CASSQDRVYEQYF. The CDR3 DNA follows: TGTGCCAGCAGCCAAGATAGAGTGTACGAGCAGTACTTC.

The sample holds a few counts of this clonotype. The J gene is TRBJ1-1, the V gene TRBV2; TRBD1 matches at 8 bases. Germline V CDR1 and CDR2: SNHLY, FYNNEI. The junction had 3 bases not matched to a gene; V was cut back by 4 bases and J by 8 bases. CDR3 size: 12 residues. The CDR3 spells CASSAGQGEAFF. Written as DNA, the CDR3 is TGTGCCAGCAGTGCAGGACAGGGCGAAGCTTTCTTT.

This clonotype has just a few counts. V and J are TRBV6-1 and TRBJ2-5; 8 bases line up with TRBD2. This CDR3 region has 14 residues. CDR1 is MNHNS and CDR2 is SASEGT in the germline V gene. After removal of 5 bases from V and 13 bases from J, the junction contained 15 bases not matched to a gene. The CDR3 sequence is CASSLTGTSFMGYF. The CDR3 nucleotides are TGTGCCAGCAGTTTGACCGGGACTAGTTTCATGGGGTACTTC.

The rearrangement uses TRBV6-5 and TRBJ2-2, with D tentatively TRBD1 (6 bases). The length of the CDR3 is 18 residues. CDR1 is MNHEY, CDR2 SVGAGI, per germline. Trimming left V 7 bases short and J 4 bases short, with 25 bases between. CDR3: CASNWIPQGKSGTGELFF. CDR3 bases: TGTGCCAGCAATTGGATCCCTCAGGGGAAATCGGGCACCGGGGAGCTGTTTTTT.